This entry lists 3 T cell receptor beta chains sequenced from one sample in a study of CD4+ T cells in melanoma. Sequenced by immunoSEQ multiplex PCR; TCRdb stores in-frame clones only, minus some. The table lists some 13,000 clones, 55% to 75% of them singletons, with 9.5% to 13% in the top ten. The material sequenced was cells from a culture (not recorded whether cultured in vitro). These receptors all stem from a human donor with melanoma.

The CDR3 here is CASSRDRLYSPLHF. CDR3 DNA sequence: TGTGCCAGCAGCCGCGACAGGTTATATTCACCCCTCCACTTT. The chain couples TRBV5-6 to TRBJ1-6; TRBD1 is a possible D gene (6 bases). V gave up 4 bases and J gave up 8 bases, with 13 bases separating them. The CDR3 totals 14 residues. Per germline, CDR1 SGHDT and CDR2 YYEEEE.

This chain uses TRBV11-2 with TRBJ2-1; no definite D call. V dropped 5 bases and J dropped 0 bases, with 14 bases sitting between them. There are 16 residues in the CDR3. Per the germline V gene, CDR1 is SGHAT and CDR2 is FQNNGV. The chain's CDR3 is CASSPRAWSSYNEQFF. The CDR3 nucleotides are TGTGCCAGCAGCCCTAGGGCCTGGAGCTCCTACAATGAGCAGTTCTTC.

The chain combines TRBV2 with TRBJ2-1; perhaps TRBD1 as D (6 bases). The ends were cut back, 6 bases at V and 13 bases at J, with 16 bases in the middle. Germline CDR1 is SNHLY and CDR2 is FYNNEI. CDR3 length equals 12 residues. The CDR3 DNA reads TGTGCCAGCAGGGTGAACCAGGGGCCCCAGTTCTTC. Translating it yields CASRVNQGPQFF.